This T cell receptor (beta chain) emerged from a study of T cell responses to AZD1222 COVID-19 vaccine. Points from the study as a whole: Across spike, vaccine-associated CD4 TCRs were found, dominant at 160-218 and 743-854. Donors in the cohort were predominantly white British and more often female, and clonal diversity was possibly underestimated.

Some clones are missing from TCRdb's copy, which holds only in-frame ones; the method was immunoSEQ multiplex PCR. The profile shows about 130,000 clones, roughly 92% of them singletons. As to this clone: What it binds is unknown.

The source material was peripheral blood, sampled 28 days after the second AZD1222 dose. The sequence came from an adult who received the AZD1222 COVID-19 vaccine.

CDR3 amino acids: CASSPLGIDTQYF. The CDR3 nucleotides read TGTGCCAGCTCACCCTTGGGAATAGATACGCAGTATTTT. The chain has TRBV18 and TRBJ2-3; D gene uncertain. This CDR3 is built from 13 residues. The ends were cut back, 3 bases at V and 5 bases at J, with 9 bases in the middle. Per germline, CDR1 KGHSH and CDR2 LQKENI.